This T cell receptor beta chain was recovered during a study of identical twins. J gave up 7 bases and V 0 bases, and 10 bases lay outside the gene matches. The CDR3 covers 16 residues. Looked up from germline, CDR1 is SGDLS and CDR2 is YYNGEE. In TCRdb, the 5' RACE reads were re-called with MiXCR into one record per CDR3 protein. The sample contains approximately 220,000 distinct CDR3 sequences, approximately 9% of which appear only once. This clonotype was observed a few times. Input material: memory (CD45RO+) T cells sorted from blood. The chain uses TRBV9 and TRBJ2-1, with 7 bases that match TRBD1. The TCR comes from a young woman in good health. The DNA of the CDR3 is TGTGCCAGCAGCGTAGCTGGAGGACAGGTGATGAATGAGCAGTTCTTC. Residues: CASSVAGGQVMNEQFF. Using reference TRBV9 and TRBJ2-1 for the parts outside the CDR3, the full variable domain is DSGVTQTPKHLITATGQRVTLRCSPRSGDLSVYWYQQSLDQGLQFLIQYYNGEERAKGNILERFSAQQFPDLHSELNLSSLELGDSALYFCASSVAGGQVMNEQFFGPGTRLTVL.